The source of this TCR beta chain is a study of blood T cell repertoires in COVID-19. Study details: Researchers got acute and convalescent COVID-19 samples from the United States, Italy and Spain. Sample material is recorded as cDNA or gDNA derived from T cells, B-cell-depleted T cells, or PBMCs.

Original analysis: Estimates of nucleated cell counts were drawn from the amplification of reference gene primers. The table came from immunoSEQ multiplex PCR; TCRdb's copy has only in-frame clones and leaves some out. V and J calls and clone size are given by that table; D and trimming were obtained from the DNA. The table lists just over 90,000 clones, 90% of them singletons, with approximately 1.6% in the top ten. The germline V gene encodes CDR1 MDHEN and CDR2 SYDVKM. This CDR3 spans 16 amino acids. J lost 0 bases, V lost 6 bases, and 4 bases had no gene match. The gene calls are TRBV28 and TRBJ1-3; TRBD1 agrees at 11 bases. This clonotype was obtained from a human donor with active COVID-19. The donor label of this sample is uncertain. Sequencing was carried out using peripheral blood. This CDR3 is CASRSGTGGSGNTIYF. The CDR3 nucleotides read TGTGCCAGCAGGTCCGGGACAGGGGGCTCTGGAAACACCATATATTTT.